This is a list of T cell receptor beta chains from one sample in a study of blood T cells in healthy people across ages. From the 5' RACE reads, TCRdb called clonotypes with MiXCR, one entry per CDR3 protein. The table includes about 1,800,000 distinct CDR3 sequences, 28% detected once. Sequenced material: blood. The receptors derive from a woman in her twenties or thirties in good health. CDR3s include the opening cysteine and the closing phenylalanine or tryptophan. A D gene is named only where the DNA matches it firmly. Size tells how often a clone was seen (once, few, many) or the class of an expanded clone, and some rows leave it out.

d_call clone_size v_call cdr3_aa
NA few TRBV5-6 CASSTRRGPYNEQFF
TRBD1 NA TRBV20-1 CSARKTGGMNTEAFF
TRBD2 NA TRBV18 CASSPPSGRSDEQYF
NA few TRBV10-3 CAISEPRDRGNYGYTF
NA NA TRBV29-1 CSVEVGTGYGYTF
NA NA TRBV27 CASSLRDGGGYTF
NA few TRBV6-7 CASNVGWSGSSYNEQFF
NA NA TRBV2 CASSEWEDGANVLTF
NA NA TRBV21-1 CASSKEGSGSGYTF
NA many TRBV29-1 CSVADNNYGYTF
TRBD2 few TRBV6-1 CASSDHSLGAGGVNEQFF
NA many TRBV5-1 CASSLGAVNEQFF
TRBD2 NA TRBV5-1 CASSMTSGGADTQYF
TRBD1 few TRBV7-9 CASSLQGEYEQYF
TRBD2 many TRBV7-2 CASSLGLAGIPGSSYNEQFF
NA few TRBV3-1 CATSQTSSTDTQYF
NA NA TRBV6-2/TRBV6-3 CASSYVWGTEAFF
NA few TRBV9 CASSVDWGSYEQYF
NA NA TRBV20-1 CSAERQVNEQYF
NA NA TRBV20-1 CSAPPLEATCEQYF
NA NA TRBV2 CASSGGGNYERYF
NA NA TRBV6-6 CASTVDSTDTQYF
NA NA TRBV28 CASSLEGWSYKQYF
NA NA TRBV6-5 CASSYSPSRGYTF
NA few TRBV20-1 CSARDWGRGADTQYF
NA few TRBV12-3/TRBV12-4 CASSPGASPSYEQYF
NA NA TRBV6-2/TRBV6-3 CASSNRVRGNEQFF
NA few TRBV7-6 CASSPLVTDTQYF
NA many TRBV4-1 CASSQGPLSGAKNIQYF
TRBD2 NA TRBV6-5 CASSNLAGASYEQYF
TRBD1 NA TRBV19 CASSSGKTGNTGERFF
NA NA TRBV5-5 CASSWEAEGTEAFF
NA few TRBV24-1 CATSDSVQGGVRGEKLFF
TRBD1 few TRBV27 CASSSRPTGGRGIATNEKLFF
TRBD1 many TRBV5-1 CASSIGSDRGNEQFF
TRBD1 NA TRBV28 CASSDTGTGPPEAFF
NA NA TRBV7-8 CVSSFREQGTQYF
TRBD2 many TRBV5-1 CASSLTSGIHYEQYF
NA NA TRBV5-1 CASSLGKGVNYGYTF
TRBD1 NA TRBV7-2 CASSPSTGGACTEQYF
NA NA TRBV7-2 CAGSPRLGGQYF
TRBD2 many TRBV4-3 CASSQETSGGYNEQFF
TRBD2 many TRBV12-3/TRBV12-4 CASSLSTSGGAGELFF
TRBD2 few TRBV12-3/TRBV12-4 CASSVGLAGAGNEQFF
TRBD1 NA TRBV5-5 CASSGAARTGSGELFF
TRBD1 many TRBV5-6 CASSSGTVYGYTF
NA NA TRBV5-5 CASSPLPRGGYEQYF
NA NA TRBV12-3/TRBV12-4 CASGRIETRGYTF
TRBD2 few TRBV4-3 CASSQVGLGRAGGTGELFF
NA few TRBV6-5 CASSHGTVGAFF